This section outlines one T cell receptor beta chain sequence together with its context. Antigen specificity is unknown. These data are taken from a study of T cell responses to AZD1222 COVID-19 vaccine. Regarding the study as a whole: Sampling that yielded the repertoires occurred only after the peak T cell response.

V lost 0 bases and J 1 base, leaving 9 bases between the germline ends. CDR3 size: 15 residues. Germline V gene data show CDR1 as LGHDT and CDR2 as YNNKEL (reference sequence). Data came from immunoSEQ multiplex PCR; TCRdb stores just in-frame clones and leaves some out. The sample includes 80,000 to 95,000 clones, over 75% seen only once; the top ten take approximately 4.5%. The gene calls are TRBV3-1 (or the pseudogene TRBV3-2) and TRBJ1-1; D uncertain. Sequenced material: peripheral blood, taken on day 0 of MenACWY control vaccination. This sequence originates from an adult in good health. The CDR3 nucleotides are TGTGCCAGCAGCCAAGATTGGGCACCGAACACTGAAGCTTTCTTT. Translation: CASSQDWAPNTEAFF.